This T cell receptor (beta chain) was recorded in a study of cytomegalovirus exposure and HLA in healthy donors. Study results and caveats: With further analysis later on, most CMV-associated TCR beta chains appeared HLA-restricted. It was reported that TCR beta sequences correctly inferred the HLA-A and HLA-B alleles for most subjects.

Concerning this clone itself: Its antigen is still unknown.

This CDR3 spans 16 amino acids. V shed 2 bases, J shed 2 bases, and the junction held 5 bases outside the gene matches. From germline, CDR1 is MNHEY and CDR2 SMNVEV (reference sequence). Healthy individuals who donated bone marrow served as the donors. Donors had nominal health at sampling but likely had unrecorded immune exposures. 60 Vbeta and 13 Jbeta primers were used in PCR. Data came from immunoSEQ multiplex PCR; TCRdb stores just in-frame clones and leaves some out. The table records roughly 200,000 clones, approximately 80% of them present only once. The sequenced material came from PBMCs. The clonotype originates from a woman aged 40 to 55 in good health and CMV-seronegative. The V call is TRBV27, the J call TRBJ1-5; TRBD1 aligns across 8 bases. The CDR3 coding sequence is TGTGCCAGCAGTTTAGGACAGGGCTTAGGCAATCAGCCCCAGCATTTT. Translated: CASSLGQGLGNQPQHF.